This entry lists 30 T cell receptor beta chains sequenced from one sample in a study of T-cell memory formation after mild COVID-19. MiXCR, applied by TCRdb to the 5' RACE reads, yields one record per CDR3 protein. In the table there are about half a million distinct CDR3 sequences, roughly 18% of which are singletons. Material: PBMCs or a T cell subset sorted from them (not recorded which). The receptors originated from an adult woman who had mild COVID-19 (a few samples of this study predate the infection). Cell type and time point are not known.

V usage is TRBV20-1 and J usage is TRBJ2-2, with D unclear. The CDR3 runs to 16 residues. Germline loops: CDR1 DFQATT, CDR2 SNEGSKA (reference sequence). V shed 1 base and J shed 4 bases, with 16 bases lying between them. The CDR3 DNA reads as TGCAGTGCTAGAGTACGCACCCTTCCGGGCACCGGGGAGCTGTTTTTT. Its translation is CSARVRTLPGTGELFF.

The chain combines TRBV12-3 or TRBV12-4 with TRBJ2-1; 8 bases match TRBD2. The CDR3 is 19 amino acids. Trimming took 8 bases from V and 5 from J; bases not matched to a gene: 23. The CDR3 DNA sequence: TGTGCCAGCCTACTTGGCCTTCTCTCCGGGACTAGTGGCCACAATGAGCAGTTCTTC. The encoded protein is CASLLGLLSGTSGHNEQFF.

V is TRBV5-1 and J is TRBJ1-1, with D tentatively TRBD1 (6 bases). The CDR3 runs to 14 residues. V was pared by 6 bases and J by 0 bases, with 12 bases between. Germline V gives CDR1 SGHRS, CDR2 YFSETQ. The CDR3 is CASTPGHLNTEAFF. CDR3 nucleotides: TGCGCCAGCACCCCGGGACACCTGAACACTGAAGCTTTCTTT.

The V and J genes are TRBV29-1 and TRBJ1-1, with TRBD1 as a possible D gene (6 bases). The CDR3 spans 13 residues. Per the germline V gene, CDR1 is SQVTM and CDR2 is ANQGSEA. The ends were cut back, 3 bases at V and 5 bases at J, with 13 bases in the middle. CDR3 coding DNA: TGCAGCGTTGATGGGGGGGCCGGGACTGAAGCTTTCTTT. Translating it yields CSVDGGAGTEAFF.

The rearrangement uses TRBV28 and TRBJ2-1; no definite D call. Germline lookup yields CDR1 MDHEN and CDR2 SYDVKM. Trimming cost V 6 bases and J 9 bases, with 12 bases left between them. The CDR3 length is 12 residues. Written as DNA, the CDR3 is TGTGCCAGCAGCCCATTCGACACTGAGCAGTTCTTC. It encodes CASSPFDTEQFF.

The rearrangement joins TRBV6-2 or TRBV6-3 to TRBJ1-1; no reliable D call. The ends were cut back, 5 bases at V and 3 bases at J, with 7 bases in the middle. This CDR3 has 12 amino acids. Germline V gene lookup returns CDR1 MNHEY and CDR2 SVGEGT. This CDR3 reads CASSEMYTEAFF. In DNA form, the CDR3 reads TGTGCCAGCAGTGAGATGTACACTGAAGCTTTCTTT.

This clonotype turned up a few times. The CDR3 loop is CAISVGTEETQYF. The DNA for the CDR3 is TGTGCCATCAGTGTTGGGACGGAAGAGACCCAGTACTTC. The V and J genes are TRBV10-3 and TRBJ2-5; the D call may be TRBD1 or TRBD2 (5 bases each). There are 13 residues in the CDR3. V lost 4 bases and J lost 3, with 9 bases in between. CDR1 ENHRY and CDR2 SYGVKD come from the germline V gene.

This clonotype was observed a handful of times. This chain joins TRBV6-6 and TRBJ2-3; D is uncertain. Germline assignment: CDR1 MNHNY and CDR2 SVGAGI (reference sequence). The V end lost 0 bases, the J end lost 4 bases, and 14 bases lay between the germline ends. CDR3 size: 16 residues. CDR3 loop: CASSYSMGFRPDTQYF. The DNA for the CDR3 is TGTGCCAGCAGTTACTCGATGGGCTTTAGGCCAGATACGCAGTATTTT.

At least ten counts were recorded for this clonotype. The rearrangement uses TRBV29-1 and TRBJ1-2; 7 nucleotides line up with TRBD1. V lost 6 bases to trimming and J lost 0 bases; unmatched junction nucleotides: 4. The V gene's germline CDR1 is SQVTM and CDR2 ANQGSEA. The CDR3 contains 13 residues. CDR3: CSVGTVTNYGYTF. DNA of the CDR3: TGCAGCGTCGGGACAGTGACTAACTATGGCTACACCTTC. The entire variable domain, with the rest obtained from reference TRBV29-1 and TRBJ1-2, is as follows: SAVISQKPSRDICQRGTSLTIQCQVDSQVTMMFWYRQQPGQSLTLIATANQGSEATYESGFVIDKFPISRPNLTFSTLTVSNMSPEDSSIYLCSVGTVTNYGYTFGSGTRLTVV.

The chain has TRBV4-1 and TRBJ2-5; D is possibly TRBD1 (5 bases). CDR3 length: 14 residues. V lost 4 bases and J 4 bases, leaving 13 bases between the germline ends. Per the germline V gene, CDR1 is MGHRA and CDR2 is YSYEKL. This CDR3 reads CASSLIGQGETQYF. In DNA, the CDR3 is TGCGCCAGCAGCCTGATCGGTCAGGGAGAGACCCAGTACTTC.

The V and J genes are TRBV19 and TRBJ2-2; TRBD1 might be the D (6 bases). This CDR3 has 16 amino acids. Germline CDR1 LNHDA, CDR2 SQIVND (reference sequence). Deletions cut 3 bases from V and 4 bases from J, with 15 bases between. CDR3 region: CASSIFGQGGTGELFF. Written as DNA, the CDR3 is TGTGCCAGTAGTATCTTCGGACAAGGGGGCACCGGGGAGCTGTTTTTT.

This clonotype was observed at least ten times. The CDR3 region has the DNA TGTGCCAGCAGCTTAGCGCGAGGAGATACGCAGTATTTT. Its translation is CASSLARGDTQYF. The chain is built from TRBV7-2 and TRBJ2-3; D call uncertain. The CDR3 covers 13 residues. Deletions cut 0 bases from V and 5 bases from J, with 6 bases between. Per germline, CDR1 SGHTA and CDR2 FQGNSA.

In this sample, this clonotype turned up once. This chain joins TRBV7-8 and TRBJ2-3, with unresolved D. With 2 bases removed from V and 10 bases from J, the gap between germline ends came to 10 bases. There are 12 residues in the CDR3. Germline values: CDR1 SGHVS, CDR2 FQNEAQ. The DNA of the CDR3 is TGTGCCAGCAGCTTACACGGGCCACCGCAGTATTTT. This encodes CASSLHGPPQYF.

The rearrangement uses TRBV5-4 and TRBJ2-1, with 8 bases matching TRBD2. This CDR3 comprises 18 residues. Germline CDR1 and CDR2: SGHNT and YYREEE (reference sequence). With V trimmed by 2 bases and J by 1 base, 11 bases remained unmatched. The CDR3, as DNA: TGTGCCAGCAGCTTCCGTGAACTAGCGGTCGCTTCCTACAATGAGCAGTTCTTC. Its protein product is CASSFRELAVASYNEQFF.

This clonotype was seen only a few times. The V call is TRBV4-1, the J call TRBJ2-7; 7 nucleotides agree with TRBD1. Germline V lookup: CDR1 MGHRA, CDR2 YSYEKL. The CDR3 covers 14 residues. V was pared by 1 base and J by 5 bases, with 5 bases of the junction left unmatched. The CDR3 spells CASSQGTGKNEQYF. In DNA, the CDR3 is TGCGCCAGCAGCCAAGGGACAGGAAAGAACGAGCAGTACTTC.

Only a few counts were recorded for this clonotype. This sequence joins TRBV7-8 and TRBJ2-5; 8 positions agree with TRBD2. The CDR3 spans 16 residues. Per the germline V gene, CDR1 is SGHVS and CDR2 is FQNEAQ. V was clipped by 5 bases and J by 0 bases; unmatched bases: 8. The CDR3: CASSTTSASYQETQYF. The CDR3, as DNA: TGTGCCAGCAGCACGACTAGCGCATCGTACCAAGAGACCCAGTACTTC.

This chain connects TRBV7-6 to TRBJ2-7; D is possibly TRBD1 (5 bases). Germline V gene sequence: CDR1 SGHVS, CDR2 FNYEAQ. The CDR3 loop spans 14 amino acids. Trimming took off 5 bases at V and 5 bases at J, with 16 bases between the two ends. CDR3 in amino acids: CASSIQGDGDEQYF. The CDR3 DNA reads TGTGCCAGCAGCATTCAAGGGGATGGTGACGAGCAGTACTTC.

This clonotype was observed a handful of times. The genes are TRBV6-5 and TRBJ2-7; D unclear. Per the germline V gene, CDR1 is MNHEY and CDR2 is SVGAGI. The CDR3 spans 14 residues. Trimming took 0 bases from V and 0 from J, leaving 6 bases between them. CDR3 nucleotide sequence: TGTGCCAGCAGTTACTCTAGAATCTCCTACGAGCAGTACTTC. Amino acid sequence: CASSYSRISYEQYF.

CDR3 sequence: CASSSMLGGANVLTF. As DNA, the CDR3 is TGTGCCAGCAGTTCCATGCTCGGTGGGGCCAACGTCCTGACTTTC. The chain employs TRBV6-2 or TRBV6-3 and TRBJ2-6, with D unresolved. The CDR3 length is 15 residues. Looked up from germline, CDR1 is MNHEY and CDR2 is SVGEGT. V lost 4 bases and J 3 bases, leaving 10 bases between the germline ends.

The chain has TRBV6-2 or TRBV6-3 and TRBJ1-1; 8 positions match TRBD1. Germline V gene sequence: CDR1 MNHEY, CDR2 SVGEGT. Trimming at V came to 5 bases and at J to 1 base, leaving 12 bases not matched to a gene. This CDR3 is 17 amino acids long. This CDR3 reads CASSQGQGKVPNTEAFF. The CDR3 DNA reads as TGTGCCAGCAGTCAAGGACAGGGAAAAGTCCCGAACACTGAAGCTTTCTTT.

CDR3 residues: CAMGGTHTDTQYF. The CDR3 DNA follows: TGTGCCATGGGCGGGACCCACACAGATACGCAGTATTTT. The J gene is TRBJ2-3, the V gene TRBV10-3; D possibly corresponds to TRBD2 (6 bases). Germline CDR1 ENHRY, CDR2 SYGVKD. The CDR3 is made up of 13 amino acids. Trimming pared 9 bases from V and 2 bases from J, leaving 12 bases between.

The rearrangement links TRBV12-3 or TRBV12-4 to TRBJ1-1, with unresolved D. The CDR3 spans 13 residues. V lost 4 bases to trimming and J lost 1 base, with 7 bases between them. The DNA of the CDR3 is TGTGCCAGCAGTTCCTTCCCGAACACTGAAGCTTTCTTT. The encoded protein is CASSSFPNTEAFF.

The rearrangement links TRBV20-1 to TRBJ2-1; no clear D gene. The CDR3 is made up of 15 amino acids. From germline, CDR1 is DFQATT and CDR2 SNEGSKA (reference sequence). Between the trimmed V and J ends, which lost 5 bases and 4 bases, there was a span of 18 bases. CDR3 in amino acids: CSASPSSDYYNEQFF. Here the CDR3 DNA reads TGCAGTGCTTCGCCCTCGTCGGATTATTACAATGAGCAGTTCTTC.

The chain joins TRBV3-1 to TRBJ2-7, with a possible D match to TRBD2 (5 bases). Germline V gene sequence: CDR1 LGHDT, CDR2 YNNKEL (reference sequence). Trimming took 6 bases from V and 2 from J, leaving 11 bases between them. The CDR3 length is 13 residues. CDR3 sequence (DNA): TGTGCCAGCAGACCAGCGGCGACCTACGAGCAGTACTTC. It is translated as CASRPAATYEQYF.

This clonotype appeared a few times. V is TRBV25-1 and J is TRBJ1-1, with 8 bases matching TRBD1. The V and J ends lost 3 bases and 6 bases, in that order; junction bases with no gene match: 6. CDR1 is MGHDK, CDR2 SYGVNS, per germline. The CDR3 is 14 amino acids. CDR3 sequence: CASSEDRVRAEAFF. CDR3 nucleotides: TGTGCCAGCAGTGAGGACAGGGTGCGCGCTGAAGCTTTCTTT.

This clonotype showed up just a few times. DNA for the CDR3: TGTGCCAGCAGCTTATGGGACAGGGAAGGTTGGGAGCAGTACTTC. Its translation is CASSLWDREGWEQYF. V usage is TRBV7-9 and J usage is TRBJ2-7; 9 bases agree with TRBD1. Germline CDR1 is SEHNR and CDR2 is FQNEAQ (reference sequence). V dropped 2 bases and J dropped 7; count of bases not matched to a gene: 9. The CDR3 has 15 amino acids.

This clonotype was detected ten times or more. The V gene is TRBV7-6, the J gene TRBJ1-1; D unresolved. The CDR3 is 14 amino acids. V dropped 5 bases and J dropped 1 base, with 11 bases sitting between them. CDR1 is SGHVS, CDR2 FNYEAQ, per germline. The CDR3 DNA reads TGTGCCAGCAGCCCTTACCGGGGGAACACTGAAGCTTTCTTT. Amino acid sequence: CASSPYRGNTEAFF. The full variable domain, rest sourced from reference TRBV7-6 and TRBJ1-1, is GAGVSQSPRYKVTKRGQDVALRCDPISGHVSLYWYRQALGQGPEFLTYFNYEAQQDKSGLPNDRFSAERPEGSISTLTIQRTEQRDSAMYRCASSPYRGNTEAFFGQGTRLTVV.

This clonotype was counted at least ten times. CDR3 sequence (DNA): TGTGCCAGCAGTTTATATGGCTACACCTTC. Translated, it gives CASSLYGYTF. The V and J genes are TRBV12-3 or TRBV12-4 and TRBJ1-2; D unresolved. The CDR3 extends over 10 amino acids. Between the trimmed V and J ends, which lost 2 bases and 5 bases, there was a span of 0 bases.

This clonotype has only a few counts. The chain joins TRBV7-9 to TRBJ2-7; tentatively, D is TRBD1 (5 bases). The germline V gene encodes CDR1 SEHNR and CDR2 FQNEAQ (reference sequence). CDR3 length equals 15 residues. V lost 1 base and J 0 bases, leaving 10 bases between the germline ends. The CDR3 sequence is CASSLGGKSSYEQYF. In nucleotides, the CDR3 is TGTGCCAGCAGCTTAGGGGGCAAGAGCTCCTACGAGCAGTACTTC. The complete variable domain, with remaining parts taken from reference TRBV7-9 and TRBJ2-7, reads DTGVSQNPRHKITKRGQNVTFRCDPISEHNRLYWYRQTLGQGPEFLTYFQNEAQLEKSRLLSDRFSAERPKGSFSTLEIQRTEQGDSAMYLCASSLGGKSSYEQYFGPGTRLTVT.

The chain has TRBV29-1 and TRBJ2-7; 8 bases are a match to TRBD1. CDR1 is SQVTM, CDR2 ANQGSEA, per germline. Germline trimming cut 4 bases from V and 5 bases from J; bases unmatched to any gene: 7. The CDR3 extends over 13 amino acids. CDR3 amino acids: CSVVGTGWHEQYF. CDR3 DNA: TGCAGCGTTGTAGGGACAGGCTGGCACGAGCAGTACTTC.